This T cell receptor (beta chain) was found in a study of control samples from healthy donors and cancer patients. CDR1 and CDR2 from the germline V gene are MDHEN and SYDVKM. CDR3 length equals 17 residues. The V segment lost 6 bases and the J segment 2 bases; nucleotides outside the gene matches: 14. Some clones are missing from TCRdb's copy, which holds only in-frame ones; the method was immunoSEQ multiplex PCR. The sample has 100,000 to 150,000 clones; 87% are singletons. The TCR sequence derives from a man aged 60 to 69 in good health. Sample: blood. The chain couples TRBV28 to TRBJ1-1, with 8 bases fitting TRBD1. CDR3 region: CASSLSRQGAINTEAFF. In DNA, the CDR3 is TGTGCCAGCAGCCTTTCTCGTCAGGGGGCGATTAACACTGAAGCTTTCTTT.